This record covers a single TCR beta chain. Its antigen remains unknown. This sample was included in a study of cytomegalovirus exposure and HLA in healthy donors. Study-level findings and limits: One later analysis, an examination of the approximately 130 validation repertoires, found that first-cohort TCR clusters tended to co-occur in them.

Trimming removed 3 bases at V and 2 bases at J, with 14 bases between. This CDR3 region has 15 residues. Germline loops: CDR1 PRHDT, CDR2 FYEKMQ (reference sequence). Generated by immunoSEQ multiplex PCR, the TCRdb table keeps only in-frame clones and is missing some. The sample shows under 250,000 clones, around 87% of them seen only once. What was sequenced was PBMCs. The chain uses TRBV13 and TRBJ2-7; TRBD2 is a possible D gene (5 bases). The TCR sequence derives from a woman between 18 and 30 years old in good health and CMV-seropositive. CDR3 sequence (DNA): TGTGCCAGCAGCTTTCGTACTAGACCCGCCTACGAGCAGTACTTC. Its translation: CASSFRTRPAYEQYF.